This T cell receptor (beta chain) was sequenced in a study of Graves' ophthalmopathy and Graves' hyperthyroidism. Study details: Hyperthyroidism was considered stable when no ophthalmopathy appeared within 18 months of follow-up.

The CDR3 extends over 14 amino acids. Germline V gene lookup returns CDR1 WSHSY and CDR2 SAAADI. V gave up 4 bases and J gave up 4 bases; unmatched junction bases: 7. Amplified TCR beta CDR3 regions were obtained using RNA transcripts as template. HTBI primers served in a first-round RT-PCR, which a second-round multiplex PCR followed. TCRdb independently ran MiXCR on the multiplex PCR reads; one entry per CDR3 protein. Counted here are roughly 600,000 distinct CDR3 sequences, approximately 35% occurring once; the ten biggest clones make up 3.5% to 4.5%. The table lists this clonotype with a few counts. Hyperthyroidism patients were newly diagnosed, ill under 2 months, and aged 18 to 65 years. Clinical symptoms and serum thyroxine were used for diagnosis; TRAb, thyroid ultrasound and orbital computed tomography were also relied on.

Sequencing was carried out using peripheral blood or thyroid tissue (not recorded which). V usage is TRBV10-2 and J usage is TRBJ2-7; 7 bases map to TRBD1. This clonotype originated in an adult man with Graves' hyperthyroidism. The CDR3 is CASSVGTAYYEQYF. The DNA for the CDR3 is TGCGCCAGCAGTGTCGGGACAGCTTATTACGAGCAGTACTTC.